A selection of T cell receptor beta chains follows, all from one sample in a study of blood T cell repertoires in COVID-19. TCRdb's table, derived via immunoSEQ multiplex PCR, lists solely in-frame clones and lacks some. There are more than 15,000 clones in the sample; around 80% occur only once, and roughly 8.7% lies in the top ten. The specimen was peripheral blood. The receptors originated from a man aged 55 to 70 with acute or convalescent COVID-19. Each CDR3 is given with its conserved first and last residue. D genes are given only for firm matches. Size is stated for part of the rows, as once, few or many counts, or as a class when the clone is expanded.

V gene	J gene	D gene	clone size	CDR3 DNA	CDR3 protein
TRBV11-2	TRBJ1-2	-	-	TGTGCCAGCAGCTCGGTACAGGGAAGGCGCTATGGCTACACCTTC	CASSSVQGRRYGYTF
TRBV5-1	TRBJ2-7	-	-	TGCGCCAGCAGCTTGGTTACCGAGTACGAGCAGTACTTC	CASSLVTEYEQYF
TRBV30	TRBJ1-5	-	-	TGTGCCTGGAGTCAGGGTCAGGGACAGCCCCAGCATTTT	CAWSQGQGQPQHF
TRBV5-5	TRBJ2-3	TRBD2	few	TGTGCCAGCGGGATATCCGGGACTAGCACTACAGATACGCAGTATTTT	CASGISGTSTTDTQYF
TRBV5-1	TRBJ2-5	-	-	TGCGCCAGCAGCTTATACAGAAGCCAAGAGACCCAGTACTTC	CASSLYRSQETQYF
TRBV6-5	TRBJ2-1	-	few	TGTGCCAGCAGTTATGGGGCACCTAGATACAATGAGCAGTTCTTC	CASSYGAPRYNEQFF
TRBV24-1	TRBJ2-5	TRBD1	-	TGTGCCACCAGTGCCCCAGGACAGGGAGTGACCCAGTACTTC	CATSAPGQGVTQYF
TRBV24-1	TRBJ1-2	-	-	TGTGCCACCAGTGAGCCATTAGACACTGGCTACACCTTC	CATSEPLDTGYTF
TRBV25-1	TRBJ2-7	TRBD2	-	TGTGCCAGCAGCAATAGCGGGGTCTACGAGCAGTACTTC	CASSNSGVYEQYF
TRBV21-1	TRBJ2-2	-	-	TGTGCCAGCAGCAAAACACTCAGGGTGCGAGGCATCGGGGAGCTGTTTTTT	CASSKTLRVRGIGELFF
TRBV28	TRBJ2-3	TRBD2	-	TGTGCCAGCAGTGTTCGAGGCGGGGGAACAGATACGCAGTATTTT	CASSVRGGGTDTQYF
TRBV18	TRBJ2-3	-	-	TGTGCCAGCTCACCCCCCTTCACAGATACGCAGTATTTT	CASSPPFTDTQYF
TRBV2	TRBJ1-3	-	-	TGTGCCAGCCGACAGGATCGGGCAATCGACACCATATATTTT	CASRQDRAIDTIYF
TRBV7-2	TRBJ1-1	-	few	TGTGCCAGCAGCCTCCCTTTCCTAGACACTGAAGCTTTCTTT	CASSLPFLDTEAFF
TRBV6-5	TRBJ1-2	TRBD1	-	TGTGCCAGCAGGGGGACAGGGGTCCTCTATGGCTACACCTTC	CASRGTGVLYGYTF
TRBV5-1	TRBJ1-1	-	medium-sized	TGCGCCAGCAGCTTGGAGGACAGCACTGAAGCTTTCTTT	CASSLEDSTEAFF
TRBV6-5	TRBJ1-1	TRBD1	-	TGTGCCAGCAGTTTAGGACAGGACATGAACACTGAAGCTTTCTTT	CASSLGQDMNTEAFF
TRBV5-1	TRBJ2-5	-	-	TGCGCCAGCAGCTTGGAAGGGACGACAGGAGAGACCCAGTACTTC	CASSLEGTTGETQYF
TRBV5-4	TRBJ1-3	TRBD1	-	TGTGCCAGCAGCTTCGGGACAGACTCTGGAAACACCATATATTTT	CASSFGTDSGNTIYF
TRBV9	TRBJ1-1	-	-	TGTGCCAGCAGCGAGGGGGTGAGCAGCGAAGCTTTCTTT	CASSEGVSSEAFF
TRBV5-1	TRBJ2-7	-	-	TGCGCCAGCAGCTTGGACGGGGCCTACGAGCAGTACTTC	CASSLDGAYEQYF
TRBV7-2	TRBJ1-2	-	-	TGTGCCAGCAGCTTAGAGAGGACAGTCGGCTACACCTTC	CASSLERTVGYTF
TRBV7-3	TRBJ2-5	-	-	TGTGCCAGCAGCCCAAGGGGGAATTTCGGGGAGACCCAGTACTTC	CASSPRGNFGETQYF
TRBV6-5	TRBJ2-7	TRBD1	-	TGTGCCAGCATCAAAGGGGACAGTTCCTACGAGCAGTACTTC	CASIKGDSSYEQYF
TRBV6-5	TRBJ2-1	TRBD2	once	TGTGCCAGCAGTCCCTTGGGGGGGGAGTATGAGCAGTTCTTC	CASSPLGGEYEQFF
TRBV5-6	TRBJ2-7	-	-	TGTGCCAGCAGTCGTGGACAGAGCTACGAGCAGTACTTC	CASSRGQSYEQYF
TRBV5-1	TRBJ1-1	-	-	TGCGCCAGCAGCTTGACGTCGTACAGGGCGAACACTGAAGCTTTCTTT	CASSLTSYRANTEAFF
TRBV5-4	TRBJ2-1	TRBD2	-	TGTGCCAGCAGCCACGCCGAGCGGGGGGGCTATGAGCAGTTCTTC	CASSHAERGGYEQFF